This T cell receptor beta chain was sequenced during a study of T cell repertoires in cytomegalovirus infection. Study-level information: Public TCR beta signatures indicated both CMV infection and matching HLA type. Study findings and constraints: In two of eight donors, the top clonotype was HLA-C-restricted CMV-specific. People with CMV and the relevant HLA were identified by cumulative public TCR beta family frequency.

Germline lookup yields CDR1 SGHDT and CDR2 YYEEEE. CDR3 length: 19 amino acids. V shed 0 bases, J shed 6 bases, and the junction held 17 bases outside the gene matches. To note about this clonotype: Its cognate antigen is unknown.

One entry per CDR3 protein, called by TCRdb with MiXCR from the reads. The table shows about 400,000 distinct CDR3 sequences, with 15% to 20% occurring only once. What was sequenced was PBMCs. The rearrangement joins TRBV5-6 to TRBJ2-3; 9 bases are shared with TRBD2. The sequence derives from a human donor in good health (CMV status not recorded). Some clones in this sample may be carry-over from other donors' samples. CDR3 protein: CASSLAPLFSGSTVDTQYF. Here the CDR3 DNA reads TGTGCCAGCAGCTTGGCTCCCCTCTTTAGCGGGAGCACCGTGGATACGCAGTATTTT.